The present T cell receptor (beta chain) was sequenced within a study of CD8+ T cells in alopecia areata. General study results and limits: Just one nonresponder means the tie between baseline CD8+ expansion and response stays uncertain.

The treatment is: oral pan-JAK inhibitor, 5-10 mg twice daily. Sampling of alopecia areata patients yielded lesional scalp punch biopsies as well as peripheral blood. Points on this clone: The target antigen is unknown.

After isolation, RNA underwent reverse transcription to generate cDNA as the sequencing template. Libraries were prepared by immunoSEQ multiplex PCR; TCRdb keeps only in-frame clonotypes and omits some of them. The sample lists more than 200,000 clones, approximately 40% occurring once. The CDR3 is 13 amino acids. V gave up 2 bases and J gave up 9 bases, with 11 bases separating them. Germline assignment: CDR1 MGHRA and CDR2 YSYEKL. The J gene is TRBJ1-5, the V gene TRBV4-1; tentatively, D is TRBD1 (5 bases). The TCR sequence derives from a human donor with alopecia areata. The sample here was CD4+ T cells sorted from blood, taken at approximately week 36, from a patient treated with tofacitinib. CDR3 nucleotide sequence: TGCGCCAGCAGCCAACAAAGGGGTTCGCCCCAGCATTTT. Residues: CASSQQRGSPQHF.